This TCR beta chain was sequenced in a study of blood T cell repertoires in COVID-19. Study-wide background: The samples span acute and convalescent COVID-19 from the United States, Italy and Spain. Nucleic acid was either cDNA or gDNA, and it came from T cells, B-cell-depleted T cells, or PBMCs.

V gave up 0 bases and J gave up 7 bases, with 13 bases separating them. This CDR3 region has 15 residues. Germline-derived CDR1 and CDR2 are MGHRA and YSYEKL. This clone was detected once. In the authors' methods: Reference gene primer amplification yielded estimated nucleated cell counts. Sequencing was performed with immunoSEQ multiplex PCR; in TCRdb, only in-frame clones are kept and a portion is missing. For V, J and clone size, that table is used; D and trimming come from the DNA. Here the sample spans about 200,000 clones, over 70% being singletons. Sequencing was performed on peripheral blood. V is TRBV4-1 and J is TRBJ2-1, with D tentatively TRBD2 (5 bases). The TCR was taken from a woman of 80 years or more with acute or convalescent COVID-19. CDR3 residues: CASSQEGTRSNEQFF. The CDR3 DNA sequence: TGCGCCAGCAGCCAAGAGGGCACTAGATCAAATGAGCAGTTCTTC.